The clone carrying this TCR beta chain has more than one count but fewer than ten. What it recognizes is unknown. TCRdb re-called the RT-PCR reads with MiXCR, one entry per CDR3 protein. Among some 550,000 distinct CDR3 sequences, 20% to 25% were seen once, and the ten largest hold around 2.8%. The data originate from a study of response to subunit inactivated influenza vaccine. General observations from the study: Every seasonal influenza vaccination brings in few new T cells, the authors suggested.

The CDR3 contains 18 residues. After removal of 0 bases from V and 3 bases from J, the junction contained 11 bases not matched to a gene. CDR1 is MNHEY and CDR2 is SVGAGI in the germline V gene. These data are also associated with another study on T cells expressing NK-cell markers. From that study: For TCR beta, cDNA was produced by 5'RACE template switching with UMIs. One of eight sequenced donors was HCMV-seronegative; the other seven were seropositive. Sorting was limited to alpha-beta TCR-expressing T cells with an anti-gamma-delta TCR antibody in several experiments.

The input for sequencing was CD4+ T cells sorted from PBMCs, taken 11 to 12 days after vaccination. The receptor was derived from a man aged 50 to 59 who received an inactivated influenza vaccine. The chain combines TRBV6-5 with TRBJ2-3; 8 nucleotides match TRBD2. The CDR3 loop is CASSYSLPSAGETDTQYF. The CDR3 nucleotides are TGTGCCAGCAGTTACTCGCTCCCCTCAGCGGGGGAAACAGATACGCAGTATTTT.